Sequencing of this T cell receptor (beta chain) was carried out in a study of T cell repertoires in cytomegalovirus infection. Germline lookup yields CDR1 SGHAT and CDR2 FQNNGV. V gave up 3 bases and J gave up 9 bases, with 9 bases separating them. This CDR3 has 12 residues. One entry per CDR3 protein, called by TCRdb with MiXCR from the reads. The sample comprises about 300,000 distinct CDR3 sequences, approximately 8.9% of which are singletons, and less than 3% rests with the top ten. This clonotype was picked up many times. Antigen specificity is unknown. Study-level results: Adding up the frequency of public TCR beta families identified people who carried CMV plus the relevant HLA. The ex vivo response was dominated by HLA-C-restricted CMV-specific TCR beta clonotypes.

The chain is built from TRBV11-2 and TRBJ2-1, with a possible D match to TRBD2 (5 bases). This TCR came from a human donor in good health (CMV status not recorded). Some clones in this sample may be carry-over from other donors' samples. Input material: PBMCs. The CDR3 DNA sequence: TGTGCCAGCAGCTTTCGGACTGGTGAGCAGTTCTTC. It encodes CASSFRTGEQFF.